The 3 T cell receptor beta chains reported below all come from one sample, sequenced in a study of blood T cell repertoires in COVID-19. Profiled with immunoSEQ multiplex PCR; TCRdb holds only in-frame clones, not every one. The data hold some 210,000 clones, with just over 90% observed a single time. The sequenced material came from peripheral blood. The receptors come from a man aged 25-45 years with acute or convalescent COVID-19.

The chain uses TRBV7-8 and TRBJ2-3; possibly TRBD2 for D (6 bases). Trimming took off 4 bases at V and 1 base at J, with 18 bases between the two ends. This CDR3 has 17 amino acids. Germline assignment: CDR1 SGHVS and CDR2 FQNEAQ. CDR3 bases: TGTGCCAGCAGCTCCGGGGGTCAGCGGAGGGGCACAGATACGCAGTATTTT. As protein: CASSSGGQRRGTDTQYF.

The V and J genes are TRBV6-5 and TRBJ2-5; 7 positions match TRBD2. This CDR3 is 14 amino acids long. Per the germline V gene, CDR1 is MNHEY and CDR2 is SVGAGI. V lost 6 bases, J lost 5 bases, and 9 bases stayed unmatched. The CDR3 loop reads CASREGGGTETQYF. DNA of the CDR3: TGTGCCAGCAGGGAGGGCGGGGGAACCGAGACCCAGTACTTC.

V usage is TRBV12-3 or TRBV12-4 and J usage is TRBJ2-5, with D possibly being TRBD1 (5 bases). Trimming took 3 bases from V and 1 from J, leaving 6 bases between them. CDR3 length: 13 residues. The CDR3 loop reads CASSFRGQETQYF. DNA for the CDR3: TGTGCCAGCAGTTTTAGGGGCCAAGAGACCCAGTACTTC.